The rows below give T cell receptor beta chains drawn from one sample of a study of T cells expressing NK-cell markers. For each CDR3 protein, TCRdb gives one entry from its re-call of the 5' RACE reads, without DNA. With over 250,000 distinct CDR3 sequences in the sample, the ten largest clones hold roughly 4.2%. Sequencing used blood T cells: a sorted CD56 or NKG2C T cell subset, CD4+ or CD8+ T cells, or bulk PBMC T cells (not recorded which). These receptors came from a woman aged 18 to 75 in good health. The CDR3 runs from the conserved cysteine through the conserved F or W.

CSAEPGPLSNQPQHF	TRBJ1-5	TRBV20-1
CASSAPLSRGYGYTF	TRBJ1-2	TRBV7-2
CSAGKKFRYTF	TRBJ1-2	TRBV20-1
CASSRRILREGGYNEQFF	TRBJ2-1	TRBV11-2
CASSFTGTGTEAFF	TRBJ1-1	TRBV12-3/TRBV12-4
CASSFGGSRMLNEQFF	TRBJ2-1	TRBV27
CAWGDRQETQYF	TRBJ2-5	TRBV30
CASSFSGQGETQYF	TRBJ2-5	TRBV7-2
CASSQIQNTEAFF	TRBJ1-1	TRBV3-1
CASKTLAGDYNEQFF	TRBJ2-1	TRBV5-1
CSARVAGTSGIHNEQFF	TRBJ2-1	TRBV20-1
CASSGTVVYYGYTF	TRBJ1-2	TRBV11-2
CASSRKGSASTDTQYF	TRBJ2-3	TRBV4-3
CSATSGSKWNEQFF	TRBJ2-1	TRBV20-1
CASSPQVGGRETQYF	TRBJ2-5	TRBV5-5
CASSYRLAGGLADTQYF	TRBJ2-3	TRBV6-2/TRBV6-3
CASSLEGLAGEEYF	TRBJ2-7	TRBV5-1
CASSRSGKAVNEQFF	TRBJ2-1	TRBV3-1
CASSLRSSTDTQYF	TRBJ2-3	TRBV7-2
CASSSTGGRYNEQFF	TRBJ2-1	TRBV12-3/TRBV12-4
CSARGGTSVSYEQYF	TRBJ2-7	TRBV20-1
CASSANMGTGARPQHF	TRBJ1-5	TRBV6-1
CASSGDGDQPQHF	TRBJ1-5	TRBV9
CASSRDSFYEQYF	TRBJ2-7	TRBV5-1
CASSRPTSGAARSSYNEQFF	TRBJ2-1	TRBV6-2/TRBV6-3
CSARGQGIQPQHF	TRBJ1-5	TRBV20-1
CASRGVGQSEKLFF	TRBJ1-4	TRBV7-2
CASSQSAGGTGDEQFF	TRBJ2-1	TRBV4-3
CASSPGPPNTEAFF	TRBJ1-1	TRBV27
CASTPGGPNNEQFF	TRBJ2-1	TRBV12-3/TRBV12-4
CSVETGPLSGANVLTF	TRBJ2-6	TRBV29-1
CASSFQSSYNSPLHF	TRBJ1-6	TRBV7-2
CASSRKGDEQFF	TRBJ2-1	TRBV18
CASSSLRRDPTYNEQFF	TRBJ2-1	TRBV11-2
CASSPGAGPYGYTF	TRBJ1-2	TRBV9